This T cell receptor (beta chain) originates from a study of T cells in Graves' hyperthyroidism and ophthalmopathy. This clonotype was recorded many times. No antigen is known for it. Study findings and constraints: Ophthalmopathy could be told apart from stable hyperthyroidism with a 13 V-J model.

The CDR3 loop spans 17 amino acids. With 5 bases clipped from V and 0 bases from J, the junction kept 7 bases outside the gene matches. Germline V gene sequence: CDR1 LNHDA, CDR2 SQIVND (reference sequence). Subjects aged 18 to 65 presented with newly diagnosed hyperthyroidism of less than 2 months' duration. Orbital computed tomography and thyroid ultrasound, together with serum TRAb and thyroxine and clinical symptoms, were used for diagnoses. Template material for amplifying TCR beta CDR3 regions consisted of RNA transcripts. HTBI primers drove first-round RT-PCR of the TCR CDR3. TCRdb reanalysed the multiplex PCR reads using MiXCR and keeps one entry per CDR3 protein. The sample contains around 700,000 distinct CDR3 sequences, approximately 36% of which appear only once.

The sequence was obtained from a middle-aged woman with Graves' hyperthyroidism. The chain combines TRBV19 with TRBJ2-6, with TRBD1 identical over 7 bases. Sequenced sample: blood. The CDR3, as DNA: TGTGCCAGTAGTCCCCGGACAGGTGACTCTGGGGCCAACGTCCTGACTTTC. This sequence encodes CASSPRTGDSGANVLTF. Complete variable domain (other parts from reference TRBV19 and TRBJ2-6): DGGITQSPKYLFRKEGQNVTLSCEQNLNHDAMYWYRQDPGQGLRLIYYSQIVNDFQKGDIAEGYSVSREKKESFPLTVTSAQKNPTAFYLCASSPRTGDSGANVLTFGAGSRLTVL.